This passage covers 30 T cell receptor beta chains from one sample sequenced in a study of T-cell reconstitution after alpha-beta-depleted transplantation in children. Unique molecular identifiers tagged the TCRbeta library. TCRdb redid the calling of the PCR reads with MiXCR, one entry per CDR3 protein. Of over 200,000 distinct CDR3 sequences in the sample, roughly 10% are singletons; the top ten hold roughly 27%. The source material was PBMCs, sampled before TCRalphabeta/CD19-depleted stem cell transplant. The receptors shown here come from a child less than two years old with acute myeloid leukemia, due to receive a stem cell transplant.

This clonotype was recorded many times. The chain links TRBV5-1 to TRBJ2-1, with 10 bases fitting TRBD2. The V gene's germline CDR1 is SGHRS and CDR2 YFSETQ. V gave up 4 bases and J gave up 2 bases; unmatched junction bases: 3. The CDR3 extends over 15 amino acids. CDR3 protein: CASSRGTSAYNEQFF. Written as DNA, the CDR3 is TGCGCCAGCAGCAGAGGGACTAGCGCCTACAATGAGCAGTTCTTC. The full variable domain, its missing parts supplied by reference TRBV5-1 and TRBJ2-1, is KAGVTQTPRYLIKTRGQQVTLSCSPISGHRSVSWYQQTPGQGLQFLFEYFSETQRNKGNFPGRFSGRQFSNSRSEMNVSTLELGDSALYLCASSRGTSAYNEQFFGPGTRLTVL.

This chain connects TRBV29-1 to TRBJ1-1; D may be TRBD1 (5 bases). Germline V gene sequence: CDR1 SQVTM, CDR2 ANQGSEA. Deletions cut 4 bases from V and 7 bases from J, with 10 bases between. This CDR3 is 11 amino acids long. As DNA, the CDR3 is TGCAGCGTTGCTCAGGGACTTGAAGCTTTCTTT. Translated: CSVAQGLEAFF.

This clonotype showed up many times. The chain couples TRBV5-1 to TRBJ1-5; D is ambiguous. CDR1 is SGHRS, CDR2 YFSETQ, per germline. The CDR3 has 14 amino acids. The V end lost 4 bases, the J end lost 7 bases, and 15 bases lay between the germline ends. The CDR3 sequence: CASSDRVGSQPQHF. CDR3 nucleotides: TGCGCCAGCAGCGATCGGGTTGGTAGCCAGCCCCAGCATTTT.

The gene calls are TRBV5-1 and TRBJ2-2; the D gene is possibly TRBD1 (7 bases). The CDR3 length is 13 residues. CDR1 is SGHRS and CDR2 is YFSETQ in the germline V gene. Trimming shortened V by 10 bases and J by 6 bases, and 16 bases separated the two germline ends. The CDR3 here is CASSARGAGELFF. The CDR3 bases are TGCGCCTCCAGTGCCAGGGGGGCCGGGGAGCTGTTTTTT.

Concerning this clonotype: A read error is possible here, since a much larger clone lies one base away. This chain links TRBV7-2 with TRBJ2-2; D is undetermined. The CDR3 runs 14 residues. Between the trimmed V and J ends, which lost 5 bases and 3 bases, there was a span of 10 bases. CDR1 SGHTA and CDR2 FQGNSA come from the germline V gene. CDR3 sequence (DNA): TGTGCCAGCAGCCGACCGGGCCACACCGGGGAGCTGTTTTTT. This encodes CASSRPGHTGELFF.

This clonotype was detected many times. The chain employs TRBV12-3 or TRBV12-4 and TRBJ2-2; D gene unclear. Trimming cost V 6 bases and J 9 bases, with 17 bases left between them. This CDR3 contains 14 residues. CDR3 sequence: CASRDQRGPWELFF. In DNA, the CDR3 is TGTGCCAGCAGAGACCAGCGAGGCCCGTGGGAGCTGTTTTTT.

This clonotype was observed at least ten times. The chain carries TRBV15 and TRBJ2-5, with D possibly matching TRBD2 (6 bases). Trimming pared 1 base from V and 5 bases from J, leaving 14 bases between. This CDR3 spans 15 amino acids. CDR1 is LNHNV and CDR2 is YYDKDF in the germline V gene (reference sequence). DNA of the CDR3: TGTGCCACCAGCAGAGCCGGGACTGGCGGGGAGACCCAGTACTTC. This codes for CATSRAGTGGETQYF.

The chain carries TRBV19 and TRBJ2-1; D gene ambiguous. The CDR3 totals 14 residues. Germline V gene data show CDR1 as LNHDA and CDR2 as SQIVND (reference sequence). V was clipped by 1 base and J by 9 bases, with 13 bases between them. The CDR3 nucleotides are TGTGCCAGTAGTATAGTGGGCCCCCGGAGTGAGCAGTTCTTC. Protein product: CASSIVGPRSEQFF. Full variable domain (rest looked up from reference TRBV19 and TRBJ2-1): DGGITQSPKYLFRKEGQNVTLSCEQNLNHDAMYWYRQDPGQGLRLIYYSQIVNDFQKGDIAEGYSVSREKKESFPLTVTSAQKNPTAFYLCASSIVGPRSEQFFGPGTRLTVL.

This clonotype was recorded many times. This chain links TRBV7-9 with TRBJ2-5; D may be TRBD1 (6 bases). Germline V gene sequence: CDR1 SEHNR, CDR2 FQNEAQ (reference sequence). The CDR3 totals 16 residues. Between the trimmed V and J ends, which lost 7 bases and 1 base, there was a span of 19 bases. CDR3 in DNA: TGTGCCAGCACCTATCTTCCCTTGACAGGCCAAGAGACCCAGTACTTC. It yields the protein CASTYLPLTGQETQYF.

This clonotype was seen many times. The rearrangement links TRBV3-1 to TRBJ2-1, with 8 bases fitting TRBD1. The CDR3 length is 16 residues. With V trimmed by 3 bases and J by 4 bases, 8 bases remained unmatched. Germline V gene sequence: CDR1 LGHDT, CDR2 YNNKEL (reference sequence). This CDR3 is CASSHRGRGRYNEQFF. The CDR3 region has the DNA TGTGCCAGCAGCCATCGAGGCAGGGGGCGGTACAATGAGCAGTTCTTC.

V usage is TRBV30 and J usage is TRBJ2-1; D remains unclear. Germline CDR1 GTSNPN, CDR2 SVGIG (reference sequence). This CDR3 spans 14 amino acids. V was shortened by 1 base and J by 7 bases, with 14 bases between the two germline ends. CDR3 coding DNA: TGTGCCTGGAGTGGTGGCAGTTCCGGGAATGAGCAGTTCTTC. This encodes CAWSGGSSGNEQFF.

This clonotype was counted a few times. The chain joins TRBV6-2 or TRBV6-3 to TRBJ2-7; 12 bases fit TRBD2. V lost 4 bases, J lost 5 bases, and 3 bases stayed unmatched. The CDR3 totals 14 residues. Germline V lookup: CDR1 MNHEY, CDR2 SVGEGT. For the CDR3, the DNA is TGTGCCAGCAGTTCAACTAGCGGGGGGAACGAGCAGTACTTC. Translated, it gives CASSSTSGGNEQYF.

The chain uses TRBV29-1 and TRBJ2-1; D remains ambiguous. Trimming took 5 bases from V and 4 from J, leaving 6 bases between them. CDR3 length: 11 amino acids. CDR1 SQVTM and CDR2 ANQGSEA come from the germline V gene. DNA of the CDR3: TGCAGCGTTCGCGGTTACAATGAGCAGTTCTTC. This codes for CSVRGYNEQFF.

In the case of this clonotype: The junction and the germline gene differ at one end; a read error may be behind it. The chain couples TRBV29-1 to TRBJ2-2, with 8 bases lining up with TRBD1. Germline CDR1 SQVTM, CDR2 ANQGSEA. The CDR3 runs 18 residues. Written as DNA, the CDR3 is TGCAGCGTTGATTTGGGCTACGGGACAGGAGAGAACACCGGGGAGCCGTTTTTC. Encoded protein: CSVDLGYGTGENTGEPFF.

This clonotype was observed at least ten times. CDR3 DNA: TGTGCCAGCACTTCCGGGCCGATCTCCGAGCAGTACTTC. Translated, it gives CASTSGPISEQYF. This chain uses TRBV12-3 or TRBV12-4 with TRBJ2-7; D is uncertain. The length of the CDR3 is 13 residues. V lost 7 bases to trimming and J lost 6 bases, with 16 bases between them.

This clonotype was seen many times. V and J are TRBV28 and TRBJ1-4; D is uncertain. CDR1 and CDR2 from the germline V gene are MDHEN and SYDVKM. V lost 2 bases to trimming and J lost 3 bases, with 13 bases between them. CDR3 length: 16 amino acids. CDR3 in amino acids: CASSLGWEQSNEKLFF. The DNA for the CDR3 is TGTGCCAGCAGTTTAGGGTGGGAGCAATCTAATGAAAAACTGTTTTTT. Full variable domain (remainder filled in from reference TRBV28 and TRBJ1-4): DVKVTQSSRYLVKRTGEKVFLECVQDMDHENMFWYRQDPGLGLRLIYFSYDVKMKEKGDIPEGYSVSREKKERFSLILESASTNQTSMYLCASSLGWEQSNEKLFFGSGTQLSVL.

The chain has TRBV11-2 and TRBJ2-1; possibly TRBD2 for D (5 bases). V was pared by 5 bases and J by 4 bases, with 9 bases between. The CDR3 totals 13 residues. Germline CDR1 SGHAT, CDR2 FQNNGV. As DNA, the CDR3 is TGTGCCAGCAGCGAGGGTGGTTACAATGAGCAGTTCTTC. Translated, it gives CASSEGGYNEQFF.

This clonotype has at least ten counts. V gene TRBV11-1 combines with J gene TRBJ2-5; D is possibly TRBD2 (5 bases). Between the trimmed V and J ends, which lost 5 bases and 3 bases, there was a span of 28 bases. Germline-derived CDR1 and CDR2 are SGHAT and FQDESV (reference sequence). The CDR3 is made up of 19 amino acids. The CDR3 bases are TGTGCCAGCAGCGGACCAATTAGCGAGAGCCACCCCGCGAAAGAGACCCAGTACTTC. Translating it yields CASSGPISESHPAKETQYF.

This clonotype came up many times. The gene calls are TRBV19 and TRBJ2-5; maybe TRBD1 (5 bases). From germline, CDR1 is LNHDA and CDR2 SQIVND (reference sequence). The CDR3 sequence is 14 residues long. The V end lost 1 base, the J end lost 1 base, and 7 bases lay between the germline ends. The CDR3 nucleotides are TGTGCCAGTAGTATAGGACAGTCCCAAGAGACCCAGTACTTC. It translates to CASSIGQSQETQYF.

This clonotype was seen only a few times. The chain joins TRBV5-4 to TRBJ1-2; possibly TRBD1 for D (6 bases). This CDR3 spans 12 amino acids. Deletions cut 5 bases from V and 4 bases from J, with 9 bases between. Germline values: CDR1 SGHNT, CDR2 YYREEE (reference sequence). DNA for the CDR3: TGTGCCAGCAGTCAGGACAGCTATGGCTACACCTTC. This translates into CASSQDSYGYTF.

The rearrangement joins TRBV29-1 to TRBJ2-5, with 8 bases identical to TRBD2. Germline V gene data show CDR1 as SQVTM and CDR2 as ANQGSEA. The CDR3 is made up of 14 amino acids. The V gene end was trimmed by 7 bases and the J gene end by 4 bases; junction bases not matched to a gene: 11. The CDR3: CSGSGRGLGETQYF. Here the CDR3 DNA reads TGCAGCGGATCCGGGAGGGGGTTAGGAGAGACCCAGTACTTC.

The sample holds many counts of this clonotype. The chain is built from TRBV5-1 and TRBJ2-3; 7 bases line up with TRBD2. V lost 1 base, J lost 1 base, and 0 bases stayed unmatched. Germline lookup yields CDR1 SGHRS and CDR2 YFSETQ. This CDR3 has 14 amino acids. CDR3 amino acids: CASSLLAGTDTQYF. As DNA, the CDR3 is TGCGCCAGCAGCTTGCTAGCGGGCACAGATACGCAGTATTTT.

The chain carries TRBV20-1 and TRBJ2-3; weak D call: TRBD2 (5 bases). Germline V gives CDR1 DFQATT, CDR2 SNEGSKA (reference sequence). V was pared by 3 bases and J by 2 bases, with 9 bases between. The CDR3 extends over 13 amino acids. The CDR3, as DNA: TGCAGTGCTAGCAGCGGCATCACAGATACGCAGTATTTT. This gives the protein CSASSGITDTQYF.

Remarks on this clonotype: This sequence may be a read error, since a much larger clone differs from it by one base. V is TRBV9 and J is TRBJ2-7; 10 bases agree with TRBD1. CDR1 is SGDLS, CDR2 YYNGEE, per germline. There are 15 residues in the CDR3. In DNA form, the CDR3 reads TGTGCCCGCAGCGTAACCCTCGGGACAGGGGTCGAGCAGTACTTC. Protein sequence: CARSVTLGTGVEQYF.

At least ten counts were recorded for this clonotype. The chain joins TRBV5-1 to TRBJ2-7; D gene unclear. Trimming removed 4 bases at V and 2 bases at J, with 10 bases between. Looked up from germline, CDR1 is SGHRS and CDR2 is YFSETQ. The CDR3 covers 13 residues. CDR3 DNA sequence: TGCGCCAGCAGCCCTGACGGTACCTACGAGCAGTACTTC. Amino acid sequence: CASSPDGTYEQYF.

This clonotype has a count of ten or more. The chain uses TRBV20-1 and TRBJ1-6, with a possible D match to TRBD1 (6 bases). The CDR3 is made up of 15 amino acids. Deletions cut 4 bases from V and 9 bases from J, with 19 bases between. Germline V gives CDR1 DFQATT, CDR2 SNEGSKA (reference sequence). The CDR3 DNA follows: TGCAGTGCTACCCCTGCAGGGGAGGATGGTTCACCCCTCCACTTT. Protein sequence: CSATPAGEDGSPLHF.

This clonotype showed up many times. The J gene is TRBJ2-7, the V gene TRBV28; D gene unclear. The CDR3 consists of 15 residues. With 2 bases removed from V and 0 bases from J, the gap between germline ends came to 11 bases. Per the germline V gene, CDR1 is MDHEN and CDR2 is SYDVKM. The CDR3 is CASSLRQLSSYEQYF. Written as DNA, the CDR3 is TGTGCCAGCAGTTTAAGGCAGTTAAGCTCCTACGAGCAGTACTTC.

This clonotype was seen repeatedly, ten times or more. V and J are TRBV7-2 and TRBJ2-1, with D tentatively TRBD1 or TRBD2 (6 bases each). The CDR3 is 15 residues long. The germline CDR1 and CDR2 sequences are SGHTA and FQGNSA. Trimming removed 3 bases at V and 7 bases at J, with 16 bases between. CDR3 nucleotides: TGTGCCAGCAGCTTGTCCCTGGGGGGCAAGAATGAGCAGTTCTTC. Amino acid sequence: CASSLSLGGKNEQFF. The full variable domain, its missing parts supplied by reference TRBV7-2 and TRBJ2-1, is GAGVSQSPSNKVTEKGKDVELRCDPISGHTALYWYRQSLGQGLEFLIYFQGNSAPDKSGLPSDRFSAERTGGSVSTLTIQRTQQEDSAVYLCASSLSLGGKNEQFFGPGTRLTVL.

A few counts support this clonotype. The chain couples TRBV19 to TRBJ2-7; weak D call: TRBD2 (6 bases). The germline CDR1 and CDR2 sequences are LNHDA and SQIVND (reference sequence). The V end was cut by 5 bases, the J end by 5 bases, with 10 bases between. The CDR3 covers 12 residues. CDR3 nucleotide sequence: TGTGCCAGTAGTCAGACTAGGCACGAGCAGTACTTC. This gives the protein CASSQTRHEQYF. The entire variable domain, with the rest obtained from reference TRBV19 and TRBJ2-7, is as follows: DGGITQSPKYLFRKEGQNVTLSCEQNLNHDAMYWYRQDPGQGLRLIYYSQIVNDFQKGDIAEGYSVSREKKESFPLTVTSAQKNPTAFYLCASSQTRHEQYFGPGTRLTVT.

This clonotype was seen many times. This chain links TRBV5-1 with TRBJ2-1; D not certain. Germline V gives CDR1 SGHRS, CDR2 YFSETQ. V dropped 0 bases and J dropped 0 bases, with 7 bases sitting between them. There are 15 residues in the CDR3. CDR3 residues: CASSLEQSSYNEQFF. The CDR3 DNA follows: TGCGCCAGCAGCTTGGAACAGAGCTCCTACAATGAGCAGTTCTTC.